The 24 T cell receptor beta chains listed next were all sequenced from one sample in a study of blood T cell repertoires in COVID-19. Sequenced by immunoSEQ multiplex PCR; TCRdb stores in-frame clones only, minus some. The table lists 85,000 or so clones, over 90% of them singletons, with about 4.1% in the top ten. Sequenced input: peripheral blood. The receptors stem from a human donor with active COVID-19. The donor label of this sample is uncertain.

The chain recombines TRBV20-1 with TRBJ2-1, with D perhaps matching TRBD2 (6 bases). The CDR3 contains 16 residues. The germline CDR1 and CDR2 sequences are DFQATT and SNEGSKA (reference sequence). Trimming removed 3 bases from V and 0 bases from J, with 15 bases in between. CDR3 nucleotides: TGCAGTGCTAGTCCCTGGGACGGGAGCTCCTACAATGAGCAGTTCTTC. This translates into CSASPWDGSSYNEQFF.

This clone has a single count. The chain joins TRBV28 to TRBJ2-2, with 7 bases lining up with TRBD2. J lost 4 bases, V lost 5 bases, and 7 bases had no gene match. Germline V lookup: CDR1 MDHEN, CDR2 SYDVKM. The CDR3 totals 15 residues. CDR3 loop: CASSRMTSITGELFF. The CDR3 nucleotides read TGTGCCAGCAGTCGTATGACTAGCATCACCGGGGAGCTGTTTTTT.

The chain has TRBV28 and TRBJ2-7, with 13 nucleotides matching TRBD2. V trimming: 3 bases; J trimming: 4 bases; junction bases outside the gene matches: 6. The germline V gene encodes CDR1 MDHEN and CDR2 SYDVKM. The CDR3 contains 16 residues. The CDR3, as DNA: TGTGCCAGCAGTTTCCCGGGGACTAGCGGGATATACGAGCAGTACTTC. It yields the protein CASSFPGTSGIYEQYF.

The genes are TRBV25-1 and TRBJ2-7; D is uncertain. CDR1 and CDR2 from the germline V gene are MGHDK and SYGVNS. This CDR3 comprises 18 residues. The germline V and J ends were trimmed by 2 bases and 7 bases, with 27 bases remaining between them. The CDR3 sequence: CASSERRLILDESLEQYF. The CDR3 coding sequence is TGTGCCAGCAGTGAACGCAGACTGATTTTAGACGAGTCCCTTGAGCAGTACTTC.

This rearrangement joins TRBV9 to TRBJ2-1; 7 bases line up with TRBD1. Losses at the gene ends were 0 bases for V and 8 bases for J; bases not matched to a gene: 8. Per germline, CDR1 SGDLS and CDR2 YYNGEE. The CDR3 length is 15 residues. The CDR3 DNA reads TGTGCCAGCAGCGTAGCTAAAACAGGGGTCCATGAGCAGTTCTTC. It yields the protein CASSVAKTGVHEQFF.

This clone was seen once. The J gene is TRBJ2-1, the V gene TRBV24-1; 7 bases fit TRBD2. Germline V gene sequence: CDR1 KGHDR, CDR2 SFDVKD. The V and J ends lost 9 bases and 4 bases, in that order; junction bases with no gene match: 11. This CDR3 has 15 residues. CDR3 in amino acids: CATGPRTSSYNEQFF. DNA for the CDR3: TGTGCCACCGGACCCAGGACTAGTTCATACAATGAGCAGTTCTTC.

The chain couples TRBV3-1 (or the pseudogene TRBV3-2) to TRBJ2-5, with 8 bases aligning to TRBD2. The CDR3 has 15 amino acids. The V segment lost 1 base and the J segment 7 bases; nucleotides outside the gene matches: 8. Germline-derived CDR1 and CDR2 are LGHDT and YNNKEL (reference sequence). CDR3 coding DNA: TGTGCCAGCAGCCAAGTGGACGGGGGGGGCGGGACCCAGTACTTC. This encodes CASSQVDGGGGTQYF.

This chain links TRBV5-4 with TRBJ2-5; the match to TRBD2 covers 15 bases. V lost 4 bases and J lost 5; bases outside the gene matches: 3. The CDR3 has 15 amino acids. CDR1 SGHNT and CDR2 YYREEE come from the germline V gene (reference sequence). CDR3 DNA: TGTGCCAGCAGCCGGACTAGCGGGGGGGTGGAGACCCAGTACTTC. This translates into CASSRTSGGVETQYF. The whole variable domain, remainder taken from reference TRBV5-4 and TRBJ2-5, is ETGVTQSPTHLIKTRGQQVTLRCSSQSGHNTVSWYQQALGQGPQFIFQYYREEENGRGNFPPRFSGLQFPNYSSELNVNALELDDSALYLCASSRTSGGVETQYFGPGTRLLVL.

CDR3 protein: CASGTDSYNEQFF. CDR3 coding DNA: TGTGCCAGCGGTACAGACTCCTACAATGAGCAGTTCTTC. The rearrangement links TRBV11-3 to TRBJ2-1; D uncertain. Germline loops: CDR1 SGHNT, CDR2 YENEEA. This CDR3 is 13 amino acids long. V was shortened by 8 bases and J by 0 bases, with 8 bases between the two germline ends.

This clone appeared a single time. The chain combines TRBV4-2 with TRBJ1-1, with D tentatively TRBD1 (5 bases). In germline, CDR1 is LGHNA, CDR2 YNFKEQ. The CDR3 spans 15 residues. Between the trimmed V and J ends, which lost 4 bases and 6 bases, there was a span of 18 bases. The CDR3 spells CASSPNVREVPEAFF. The CDR3 coding sequence is TGTGCCAGCAGCCCAAATGTCAGGGAGGTGCCTGAAGCTTTCTTT.

V and J are TRBV13 and TRBJ2-4; D ambiguous. Trimming took 0 bases from V and 9 from J, leaving 9 bases between them. The germline V gene has CDR1 PRHDT and CDR2 FYEKMQ (reference sequence). The CDR3 is 13 residues long. This CDR3 reads CASSLGRSVIQYF. The CDR3 region has the DNA TGTGCCAGCAGCTTAGGCAGGTCTGTCATTCAGTACTTC.

This clone showed up just once. CDR3 loop: CASSSPSGRGTDTQYF. DNA of the CDR3: TGTGCCAGCAGCTCACCCAGCGGGAGGGGCACAGATACGCAGTATTTT. The chain joins TRBV5-4 to TRBJ2-3; 10 nucleotides line up with TRBD2. V lost 3 bases and J lost 1; bases outside the gene matches: 5. The CDR3 extends over 16 amino acids. The germline V gene has CDR1 SGHNT and CDR2 YYREEE (reference sequence).

This chain uses TRBV10-3 with TRBJ1-5, with 8 bases matching TRBD1. V lost 6 bases, J lost 4 bases, and 5 bases stayed unmatched. CDR1 and CDR2 (germline): ENHRY, SYGVKD. CDR3 length: 14 amino acids. The chain's CDR3 is CAISGQGINQPQHF. CDR3 bases: TGTGCCATCAGCGGACAGGGAATAAATCAGCCCCAGCATTTT.

The rearrangement joins TRBV6-5 to TRBJ2-7; D not resolved. This CDR3 is built from 11 residues. CDR1 is MNHEY, CDR2 SVGAGI, per germline. Trimming shortened V by 4 bases and J by 4 bases, and 5 bases separated the two germline ends. For the CDR3, the DNA is TGTGCCAGCAGTTCCACATACGAGCAGTACTTC. It specifies CASSSTYEQYF.

This clone has more than one count but fewer than ten. The V gene is TRBV9, the J gene TRBJ2-7; tentative D call: TRBD2 (7 bases). Per germline, CDR1 SGDLS and CDR2 YYNGEE. The V end was cut by 4 bases, the J end by 1 base, with 24 bases between. The CDR3 has 18 residues. DNA for the CDR3: TGTGCCAGCAGCCACCCGAGGGGGGGGTTTGAGGAGTCCTACGAGCAGTACTTC. Translation gives CASSHPRGGFEESYEQYF.

The chain combines TRBV9 with TRBJ1-1; possibly TRBD1 for D (6 bases). Germline V CDR1 and CDR2: SGDLS, YYNGEE. This CDR3 contains 13 residues. V gave up 7 bases and J gave up 8 bases, with 18 bases separating them. CDR3 amino acids: CASSGGALGEAFF. The DNA of the CDR3 is TGTGCCAGCTCGGGGGGCGCGTTGGGAGAAGCTTTCTTT.

The rearrangement joins TRBV18 to TRBJ2-5; weak D call: TRBD1 (6 bases). The CDR3 extends over 16 amino acids. Germline V gives CDR1 KGHSH, CDR2 LQKENI. V shed 0 bases and J shed 4 bases, with 15 bases lying between them. The CDR3 nucleotides read TGTGCCAGCTCACCACCGCTACAGGGAGTGGGAGAGACCCAGTACTTC. It specifies CASSPPLQGVGETQYF.

The chain is built from TRBV5-4 and TRBJ2-3; TRBD2 agrees at 12 bases. CDR3 length equals 17 residues. The trim removed 2 bases at V and 7 bases at J, leaving 11 bases unmatched. CDR1 SGHNT and CDR2 YYREEE come from the germline V gene (reference sequence). The CDR3: CASSLSKTSGSTNTQYF. The CDR3 nucleotides are TGTGCCAGCAGCTTATCGAAGACTAGCGGGAGTACAAATACGCAGTATTTT.

The chain carries TRBV2 and TRBJ2-7; a possible D gene is TRBD2 (5 bases). V lost 8 bases and J 4 bases, leaving 12 bases between the germline ends. Germline V gene data show CDR1 as SNHLY and CDR2 as FYNNEI. The CDR3 contains 12 residues. The CDR3, as DNA: TGTGCCAGCGAGGGCATGAGATACGAGCAGTACTTC. As protein: CASEGMRYEQYF.

The CDR3 loop is CASRADRGRRTGELFF. CDR3 in DNA: TGTGCCAGCAGGGCGGACAGGGGGAGGCGGACCGGGGAGCTGTTTTTT. The V gene is TRBV5-6, the J gene TRBJ2-2, with TRBD1 matching 10 bases. CDR1 is SGHDT, CDR2 YYEEEE, per germline. Germline trimming cut 5 bases from V and 5 bases from J; bases unmatched to any gene: 9. CDR3 length equals 16 residues.

This clone showed up just once. The CDR3 reads CASSQEAGWNYEQYF. For the CDR3, the DNA is TGCGCCAGCAGCCAAGAGGCAGGGTGGAACTACGAGCAGTACTTC. V is TRBV4-3 and J is TRBJ2-7, with a possible D match to TRBD1 (5 bases). Germline CDR1 reads LGHNA; CDR2 reads YSLEER. With 0 bases removed from V and 3 bases from J, the gap between germline ends came to 12 bases. The CDR3 runs to 15 residues.

This chain links TRBV7-9 with TRBJ1-3, with 10 bases that match TRBD1. V trimming: 3 bases; J trimming: 4 bases; junction bases outside the gene matches: 6. Per germline, CDR1 SEHNR and CDR2 FQNEAQ (reference sequence). The CDR3 contains 16 residues. CDR3 in DNA: TGTGCCAGCAGCTTTCCTAGGGACAGGGGAGGAAACACCATATATTTT. Protein sequence: CASSFPRDRGGNTIYF.

The genes are TRBV7-9 and TRBJ2-7; TRBD1 matches at 11 bases. The trim removed 8 bases at V and 6 bases at J, leaving 9 bases unmatched. The CDR3 is made up of 14 amino acids. Per germline, CDR1 SEHNR and CDR2 FQNEAQ (reference sequence). The CDR3 DNA sequence: TGTGCCAGCGACGTGGACAGGGGGCTCGGCGAGCAGTACTTC. Translation gives CASDVDRGLGEQYF. The full variable domain, its missing parts supplied by reference TRBV7-9 and TRBJ2-7, is DTGVSQNPRHKITKRGQNVTFRCDPISEHNRLYWYRQTLGQGPEFLTYFQNEAQLEKSRLLSDRFSAERPKGSFSTLEIQRTEQGDSAMYLCASDVDRGLGEQYFGPGTRLTVT.

The rearrangement joins TRBV27 to TRBJ1-3; 7 nucleotides agree with TRBD1. The CDR3 is 14 residues long. CDR1 and CDR2 (germline): MNHEY, SMNVEV (reference sequence). Trimming took 4 bases from V and 6 from J; bases not matched to a gene: 6. The CDR3 region is CASSSTGRVNTIYF. CDR3 DNA sequence: TGTGCCAGCAGTTCGACAGGGAGAGTAAACACCATATATTTT.